This T cell receptor (beta chain) comes out of a study of PD-1 and CTLA-4 blockade in melanoma (dated by TCRdb to about 2021). Concerning the study at large: The study compared how PD-1 blockade and CTLA-4 blockade affected the melanoma-reactive CD8 T cell response in patients with melanoma.

Preparation of the library involved the immunoSEQ multiplex PCR assay. TCRdb obtained this table from immuneACCESS and retained in-frame rearrangements with V and J assigned. These tables miss some clones; where compared with another copy, unresolved V genes account for less than half of the shortfall, and the remainder is unexplained. In all, the sample holds roughly 30,000 clones, and roughly 90% of those were seen once. Roughly 6% of the sample is in the top ten clones. This clone came up a few times. The antigen it recognizes is unknown. Base-call qualities are not available, and no considerably larger clone is one nucleotide away. Its CDR3 holds 12 amino acids, cysteine through phenylalanine. Only the CDR3 portion is preserved as DNA: 36 bases, with reading frame beginning at the first base. The germline V gene (reference sequence) specifies MNHEY as CDR1 and SMNVEV as CDR2. For this chain, trimming is 3 bases at the V end and 6 bases at the J end, and the number of junction bases without a gene match is 2.

The sequence joins TRBV27 to TRBJ2-7; a stretch of 7 junction bases matches TRBD1. The source of this sequence is a human donor with melanoma. Here the sequenced sample was CD8+ T cells from peripheral blood, taken from a patient given anti-PD-1 treatment. The DNA is as follows: TGTGCCAGCAGTTTCAGACAGGGCGAGCAGTACTTC. It translates as CASSFRQGEQYF.